The rows below give T cell receptor beta chains drawn from one sample of a study of T cell clonotyping in hematopoietic cell transplantation. Using immunoSEQ multiplex PCR, the repertoire was profiled, and TCRdb retains in-frame clones only, with some absent. The table records roughly 80,000 clones, almost 97% of them present only once. The starting material was peripheral blood mononuclear cells, obtained before stem cell transplant. The receptors originated from a woman aged 45-59 years with acute myeloid leukemia. Some clones in this sample may be carry-over from other donors' samples. CDR3s include the opening cysteine and the closing phenylalanine or tryptophan. The order of the fields is CDR3 length, J gene, V gene, D gene, clone size, CDR3 protein, CDR3 DNA. The D gene is left open where the match is weak. Rows give clone size only sometimes, using once, few, many, or a class for an expanded clone.

14 TRBJ2-7 TRBV29-1 TRBD2 . CSVTGLAGSYEQYF TGCAGCGTCACAGGACTAGCGGGTTCCTACGAGCAGTACTTC
14 TRBJ2-2 TRBV6-6 . . CASSYIGGSGELFF TGTGCCAGCAGCTACATAGGGGGGAGCGGGGAGCTGTTTTTT
14 TRBJ2-7 TRBV6-5 . . CASSWTAQSYEQYF TGTGCCAGCAGCTGGACAGCACAATCCTACGAGCAGTACTTC
16 TRBJ1-2 TRBV18 TRBD1 once CASSQTTGGTNYGYTF TGTGCCAGCTCACAAACTACAGGGGGAACTAACTATGGCTACACCTTC
13 TRBJ1-1 TRBV30 . . CAWRGQQNTEAFF TGTGCCTGGAGGGGACAACAGAACACTGAAGCTTTCTTT
15 TRBJ2-3 TRBV5-1 . . CASSFRGPSTDTQYF TGCGCCAGCAGCTTTCGGGGTCCTAGCACAGATACGCAGTATTTT
12 TRBJ2-7 TRBV9 TRBD1 . CASSIRDSGAYF TGTGCCAGCAGCATCCGGGACAGTGGGGCTTACTTC
15 TRBJ2-3 TRBV5-1 TRBD2 . CASSLSGVSTDTQYF TGCGCCAGCAGCTTAAGCGGGGTCAGCACAGATACGCAGTATTTT
15 TRBJ2-2 TRBV30 . . CAWSVSGANTGELFF TGTGCCTGGAGTGTGAGCGGCGCGAACACCGGGGAGCTGTTTTTT
13 TRBJ1-3 TRBV29-1 . . CSVEVSSGNTIYF TGCAGCGTTGAAGTTTCCTCTGGAAACACCATATATTTT
15 TRBJ1-2 TRBV5-1 . . CASSLERQVHYGYTF TGCGCCAGCAGCTTGGAGAGACAGGTGCACTATGGCTACACCTTC
13 TRBJ1-6 TRBV5-1 . . CASSRRENSPLHF TGCGCCAGCAGCCGGCGGGAGAATTCACCCCTCCACTTT
18 TRBJ2-7 TRBV10-3 TRBD1 . CAIRMDRGGFGDVGEQYF TGTGCCATCAGGATGGACAGGGGGGGGTTTGGGGATGTCGGCGAGCAGTACTTC
14 TRBJ2-7 TRBV5-1 TRBD1 . CASSFPGQGHGQYF TGCGCCAGCAGCTTCCCGGGACAGGGTCACGGGCAGTACTTC
13 TRBJ1-1 TRBV5-4 . . CASSLERNPGAFF TGTGCCAGCAGCTTGGAGCGGAATCCTGGGGCTTTCTTT
15 TRBJ2-1 TRBV19 TRBD2 . CASSIEGLAYNEQFF TGTGCCAGTAGTATTGAGGGACTAGCATACAATGAGCAGTTCTTC
16 TRBJ2-5 TRBV19 TRBD1 . CASSIEGTGKFQTQYF TGTGCCAGTAGTATAGAGGGGACAGGGAAGTTCCAAACCCAGTACTTC
17 TRBJ2-7 TRBV4-1 TRBD2 . CASSQPTSGRTRDEQYF TGCGCCAGCAGCCAACCGACTAGCGGGAGAACTCGGGACGAGCAGTACTTC
15 TRBJ2-3 TRBV5-6 . . CASSLQGMSTDTQYF TGTGCCAGCAGCTTGCAGGGGATGAGCACAGATACGCAGTATTTT
12 TRBJ1-2 TRBV27 . once CASSSTTSSYTF TGTGCCAGCAGTTCCACGACTTCTAGCTACACCTTC
14 TRBJ1-5 TRBV7-6 TRBD1 . CASSAGQANQPQHF TGTGCCAGCAGCGCGGGACAGGCCAATCAGCCCCAGCATTTT
14 TRBJ1-6 TRBV27 . . CASSSSSYNSPLHF TGTGCCAGCAGTTCCAGCTCCTATAATTCACCCCTCCACTTT
15 TRBJ2-1 TRBV30 TRBD2 . CAWSRTSVRYNEQFF TGTGCCTGGAGTCGGACTAGCGTTCGCTACAATGAGCAGTTCTTC
13 TRBJ1-5 TRBV4-1 . . CASSQDPIQPQHF TGCGCCAGCAGCCAAGATCCGATTCAGCCCCAGCATTTT
16 TRBJ1-4 TRBV5-1 . once CASSTRVLATNEKLFF TGCGCCAGCAGCACCAGGGTACTTGCAACTAATGAAAAACTGTTTTTT
14 TRBJ1-5 TRBV4-2 . . CASSQVPTQGPQHF TGTGCCAGCAGCCAAGTCCCAACTCAGGGGCCCCAGCATTTT
15 TRBJ1-3 TRBV6-5 . . CASSYGVRSGNTIYF TGTGCCAGCAGTTACGGTGTGCGTTCTGGAAACACCATATATTTT
13 TRBJ2-3 TRBV29-1 TRBD2 . CSVAGVGTDTQYF TGCAGCGTAGCGGGAGTCGGGACAGATACGCAGTATTTT
14 TRBJ1-2 TRBV2 TRBD1 . CASSGTGYNYGYTF TGTGCCAGCAGTGGGACAGGGTATAACTATGGCTACACCTTC
13 TRBJ1-4 TRBV19 . few CASSMGWKEKLFF TGTGCCAGTAGTATGGGTTGGAAAGAAAAACTGTTTTTT
16 TRBJ2-7 TRBV19 TRBD1 . CASSITRGRAPYEQYF TGTGCCAGTAGTATAACGAGGGGGCGCGCTCCCTACGAGCAGTACTTC
13 TRBJ1-3 TRBV6-1 . . CASRVSSGNTIYF TGTGCCAGCAGGGTGTCGTCTGGAAACACCATATATTTT
17 TRBJ2-3 TRBV7-6 TRBD2 . CASSLARAGVSTDTQYF TGTGCCAGCAGCTTAGCACGAGCGGGGGTGAGCACAGATACGCAGTATTTT
14 TRBJ2-3 TRBV4-2 . . CASSHPQGTDTQYF TGTGCCAGCAGCCACCCGCAGGGTACAGATACGCAGTATTTT
15 TRBJ1-3 TRBV2 . . CASRTSGGSGNTIYF TGTGCCAGCAGGACCAGTGGGGGCTCTGGAAACACCATATATTTT
10 TRBJ2-7 TRBV27 . once CASGYYEQYF TGTGCCAGCGGCTACTACGAGCAGTACTTC
15 TRBJ1-5 TRBV27 . . CASSLYPRGNQPQHF TGTGCCAGCAGTTTATACCCGAGGGGCAATCAGCCCCAGCATTTT
14 TRBJ1-1 TRBV9 TRBD1 . CASSVYSGGTEAFF TGTGCCAGCAGCGTATACTCAGGGGGCACTGAAGCTTTCTTT
14 TRBJ1-4 TRBV6-1 TRBD1 . CASRQGARSEKLFF TGTGCCAGCAGGCAGGGGGCGCGTAGTGAAAAACTGTTTTTT
15 TRBJ1-6 TRBV7-3 . . CASSLSSSYNSPLHF TGTGCCAGCAGTCTATCAAGCTCCTATAATTCACCCCTCCACTTT
14 TRBJ2-7 TRBV13 TRBD1 . CASRRSGQNYEQYF TGTGCCAGTAGACGCTCGGGACAGAACTACGAGCAGTACTTC
14 TRBJ2-7 TRBV6-6 . once CASSQGTVAIEQYF TGTGCCAGCAGTCAGGGGACGGTCGCCATTGAGCAGTACTTC
15 TRBJ2-3 TRBV7-6 TRBD2 . CASRTAGGGPDTQYF TGTGCCAGCAGGACAGCGGGAGGAGGGCCAGATACGCAGTATTTT
14 TRBJ1-1 TRBV7-2 . . CASSLTEMNTEAFF TGTGCCAGCAGCTTGACAGAAATGAACACTGAAGCTTTCTTT
15 TRBJ2-5 TRBV5-4 . . CASSLDPGGGETQYF TGTGCCAGCAGCTTGGACCCCGGAGGGGGGGAGACCCAGTACTTC
16 TRBJ1-4 TRBV18 TRBD1 . CASSPGTGIVGEKLFF TGTGCCAGCTCCCCCGGGACAGGGATTGTTGGTGAAAAACTGTTTTTT
17 TRBJ2-6 TRBV10-3 TRBD1 once CAIRAGQGGTGANVLTF TGTGCCATCAGAGCGGGACAGGGAGGGACTGGGGCCAACGTCCTGACTTTC
14 TRBJ1-1 TRBV5-1 . . CASSLAAQIPEAFF TGCGCCAGCAGCTTGGCCGCACAGATACCTGAAGCTTTCTTT
12 TRBJ2-7 TRBV5-1 TRBD1 . CASKDRVDEQYF TGCGCCAGCAAGGACAGGGTCGACGAGCAGTACTTC
16 TRBJ2-5 TRBV7-2 TRBD2 . CASSFSPSGTSKTQYF TGTGCCAGCAGCTTCTCACCCTCCGGGACTAGCAAGACCCAGTACTTC
12 TRBJ1-1 TRBV30 . . CAWRTANTEAFF TGTGCCTGGAGGACAGCCAACACTGAAGCTTTCTTT